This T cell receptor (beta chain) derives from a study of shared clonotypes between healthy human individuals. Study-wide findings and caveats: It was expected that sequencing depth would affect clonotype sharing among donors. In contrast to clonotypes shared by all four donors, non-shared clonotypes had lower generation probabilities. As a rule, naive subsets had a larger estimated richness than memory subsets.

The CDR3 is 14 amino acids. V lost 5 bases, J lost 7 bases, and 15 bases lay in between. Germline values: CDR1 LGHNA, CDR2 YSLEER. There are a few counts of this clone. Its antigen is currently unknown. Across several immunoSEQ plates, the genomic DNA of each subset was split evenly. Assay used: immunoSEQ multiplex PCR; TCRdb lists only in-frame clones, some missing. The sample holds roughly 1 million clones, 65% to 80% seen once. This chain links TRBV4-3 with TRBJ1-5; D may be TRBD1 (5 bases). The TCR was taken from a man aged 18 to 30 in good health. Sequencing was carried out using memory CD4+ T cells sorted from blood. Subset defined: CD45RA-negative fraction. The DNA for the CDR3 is TGCGCCAGCAGCAGAGGGTTTGGGGACCAGCCCCAGCATTTT. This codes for CASSRGFGDQPQHF.